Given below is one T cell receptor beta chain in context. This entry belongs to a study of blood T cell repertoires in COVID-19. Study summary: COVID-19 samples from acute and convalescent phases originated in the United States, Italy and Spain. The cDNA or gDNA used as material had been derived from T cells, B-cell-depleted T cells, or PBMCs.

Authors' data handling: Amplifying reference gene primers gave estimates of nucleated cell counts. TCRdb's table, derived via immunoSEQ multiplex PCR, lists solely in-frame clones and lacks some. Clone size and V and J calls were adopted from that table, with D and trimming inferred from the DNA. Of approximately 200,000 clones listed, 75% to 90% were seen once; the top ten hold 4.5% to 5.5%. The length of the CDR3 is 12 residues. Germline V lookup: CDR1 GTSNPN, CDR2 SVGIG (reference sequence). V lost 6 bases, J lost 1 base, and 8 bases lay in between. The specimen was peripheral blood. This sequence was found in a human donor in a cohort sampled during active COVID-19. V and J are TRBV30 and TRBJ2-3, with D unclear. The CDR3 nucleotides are TGTGCCTGTAACCAGGGCACAGATACGCAGTATTTT. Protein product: CACNQGTDTQYF.